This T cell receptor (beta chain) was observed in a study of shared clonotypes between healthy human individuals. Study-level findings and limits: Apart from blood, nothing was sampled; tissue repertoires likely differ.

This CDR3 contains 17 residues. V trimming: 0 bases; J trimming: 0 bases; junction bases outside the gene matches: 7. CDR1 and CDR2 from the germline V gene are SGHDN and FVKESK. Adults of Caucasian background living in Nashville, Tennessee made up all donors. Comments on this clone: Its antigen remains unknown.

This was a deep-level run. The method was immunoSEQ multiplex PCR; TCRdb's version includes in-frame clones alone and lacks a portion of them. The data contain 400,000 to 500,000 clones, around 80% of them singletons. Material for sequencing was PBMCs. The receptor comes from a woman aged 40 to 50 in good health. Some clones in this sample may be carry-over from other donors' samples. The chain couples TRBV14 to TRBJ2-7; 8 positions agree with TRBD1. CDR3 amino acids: CASSQDLGRGLSYEQYF. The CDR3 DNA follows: TGTGCCAGCAGCCAAGATCTGGGCAGGGGGCTCTCCTACGAGCAGTACTTC. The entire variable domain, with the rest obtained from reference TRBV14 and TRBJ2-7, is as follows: EAGVTQFPSHSVIEKGQTVTLRCDPISGHDNLYWYRRVMGKEIKFLLHFVKESKQDESGMPNNRFLAERTGGTYSTLKVQPAELEDSGVYFCASSQDLGRGLSYEQYFGPGTRLTVT.